This section outlines one T cell receptor beta chain sequence together with its context. Profiling relied on immunoSEQ multiplex PCR, and the TCRdb table lists in-frame clones only, not all of them. The sample lists 200,000 to 250,000 clones, just over 85% occurring once. The source of the sample is a study of blood T cell repertoires in COVID-19. Study background: Sources were T cells, B-cell-depleted T cells, or PBMCs; the material itself was cDNA or gDNA.

Germline lookup yields CDR1 LGHNA and CDR2 YNFKEQ. The CDR3 runs to 14 residues. V lost 4 bases and J lost 8, with 15 bases in between. Sequenced sample: peripheral blood. The V and J genes are TRBV4-2 and TRBJ2-1; D is perhaps TRBD2 (5 bases). The clonotype comes from a man younger than 45 who had recovered from COVID-19. CDR3 region: CASSPLPGFYEQFF. The CDR3 nucleotides are TGTGCCAGCAGCCCCCTCCCGGGGTTCTATGAGCAGTTCTTC.